This is a list of T cell receptor beta chains from one sample in a study of blood T cell repertoires in COVID-19. The table came from immunoSEQ multiplex PCR; TCRdb's copy has only in-frame clones and leaves some out. The data show hundreds of thousands of clones, with 75% to 90% seen just once and around 30% held by the top ten. The material sequenced was peripheral blood. The receptors here all came from a man aged 40-49 years with acute or convalescent COVID-19. CDR3s include the opening cysteine and the closing phenylalanine or tryptophan.

J gene: TRBJ2-7
V gene: TRBV4-1
CDR3 protein: CASSQATHYEQYF

J gene: TRBJ2-3
V gene: TRBV7-2
CDR3 protein: CASSTGQGQMTDTQYF

J gene: TRBJ1-3
V gene: TRBV6-1
CDR3 protein: CASSEQGAGDTIYF

J gene: TRBJ1-1
V gene: TRBV7-6
CDR3 protein: CASSLGRNTEAFF

J gene: TRBJ1-5
V gene: TRBV10-3
CDR3 protein: CAISQDRGDNQPQHF

J gene: TRBJ2-7
V gene: TRBV2
CDR3 protein: CASINIYEQYF

J gene: TRBJ2-2
V gene: TRBV12-5
CDR3 protein: CASGSGRGAYTGELFF

J gene: TRBJ2-4
V gene: TRBV29-1
CDR3 protein: CSVVGQPGAKNIQYF

J gene: TRBJ2-5
V gene: TRBV7-9
CDR3 protein: CASSLVQQETQYF

J gene: TRBJ2-1
V gene: TRBV20-1
CDR3 protein: CSASPSSVLNEQFF

J gene: TRBJ2-1
V gene: TRBV19
CDR3 protein: CASRRTSGGIYNEQFF

J gene: TRBJ1-2
V gene: TRBV7-9
CDR3 protein: CASRSTGGESYGYTF

J gene: TRBJ2-7
V gene: TRBV19
CDR3 protein: CASSPGVPYEQYF

J gene: TRBJ2-7
V gene: TRBV15
CDR3 protein: CATSRDRGREQYF

J gene: TRBJ1-2
V gene: TRBV7-8
CDR3 protein: CASSFRGGAGGHTF

J gene: TRBJ1-1
V gene: TRBV29-1
CDR3 protein: CSVEDSNTEAFF

J gene: TRBJ2-1
V gene: TRBV9
CDR3 protein: CASNIAGVYNEQFF

J gene: TRBJ2-1
V gene: TRBV5-5
CDR3 protein: CASSTPGYNEQFF

J gene: TRBJ2-3
V gene: TRBV9
CDR3 protein: CASSVSYITDTQYF

J gene: TRBJ2-1
V gene: TRBV28
CDR3 protein: CASQVGWKVDNEQFF

J gene: TRBJ1-2
V gene: TRBV5-5
CDR3 protein: CASSLYPTGGGDGYTF

J gene: TRBJ2-5
V gene: TRBV27
CDR3 protein: CASSPLDRAQETQYF

J gene: TRBJ2-6
V gene: TRBV7-9
CDR3 protein: CASSLTGQGAGRANVLTF

J gene: TRBJ2-7
V gene: TRBV6-1
CDR3 protein: CASSETGINYEQYF

J gene: TRBJ1-1
V gene: TRBV6-2/TRBV6-3
CDR3 protein: CASSALGVRTEAFF

J gene: TRBJ2-1
V gene: TRBV10-2
CDR3 protein: CASSQSGGYNEQFF

J gene: TRBJ1-2
V gene: TRBV15
CDR3 protein: CATTQDRGKNYGYTF

J gene: TRBJ1-1
V gene: TRBV5-1
CDR3 protein: CASSLTPDRNTEAFF

J gene: TRBJ1-5
V gene: TRBV6-4
CDR3 protein: CASSVQENQPQHF

J gene: TRBJ2-2
V gene: TRBV6-5
CDR3 protein: CASSYSSGNGELFF

J gene: TRBJ2-2
V gene: TRBV7-9
CDR3 protein: CASSPDRAGELFF

J gene: TRBJ1-5
V gene: TRBV19
CDR3 protein: CASGDSVTPQHF

J gene: TRBJ1-1
V gene: TRBV30
CDR3 protein: CAWRTGHRNTEAFF

J gene: TRBJ1-3
V gene: TRBV14
CDR3 protein: CASSHGTGGYSGNTIYF

J gene: TRBJ2-5
V gene: TRBV6-5
CDR3 protein: CASKRNQETQYF

J gene: TRBJ2-1
V gene: TRBV2
CDR3 protein: CASSSGSWNEQFF

J gene: TRBJ1-5
V gene: TRBV6-2/TRBV6-3
CDR3 protein: CASSNGQGWDDSNQPQHF

J gene: TRBJ2-3
V gene: TRBV5-5
CDR3 protein: CASSTGLAGFTDTQYF

J gene: TRBJ1-4
V gene: TRBV6-5
CDR3 protein: CASSSNHEGWEKLFF

J gene: TRBJ2-7
V gene: TRBV11-3
CDR3 protein: CASSSGTGGDEQYF

J gene: TRBJ2-2
V gene: TRBV7-9
CDR3 protein: CASSNYRDSPGELFF

J gene: TRBJ1-2
V gene: TRBV12-3/TRBV12-4
CDR3 protein: CASSLETVGYTF

J gene: TRBJ2-7
V gene: TRBV20-1
CDR3 protein: CSASAREPYEQYF

J gene: TRBJ2-5
V gene: TRBV18
CDR3 protein: CASGRDSLGETQYF

J gene: TRBJ1-2
V gene: TRBV5-1
CDR3 protein: CASSLGQGWYGYTF

J gene: TRBJ1-5
V gene: TRBV19
CDR3 protein: CASSIDGSRGNQPQHF

J gene: TRBJ1-2
V gene: TRBV19
CDR3 protein: CASSIAGEGGYGYTF

J gene: TRBJ1-2
V gene: TRBV2
CDR3 protein: CASIFGESPNYGYTF

J gene: TRBJ1-3
V gene: TRBV15
CDR3 protein: CATSRNIIGNTIYF

J gene: TRBJ1-2
V gene: TRBV5-1
CDR3 protein: CASSLVAGTGASYTF

J gene: TRBJ2-3
V gene: TRBV18
CDR3 protein: CASSPLDIPTDTQYF

J gene: TRBJ1-2
V gene: TRBV3-1/TRBV3-2
CDR3 protein: CASMNEYYGYTF

J gene: TRBJ1-2
V gene: TRBV5-1
CDR3 protein: CASSSGEPSLDFYGYTF

J gene: TRBJ2-1
V gene: TRBV11-3
CDR3 protein: CASSLDRTPLFDEQFF

J gene: TRBJ2-1
V gene: TRBV5-1
CDR3 protein: CASREGTRLNEQFF

J gene: TRBJ1-2
V gene: TRBV5-4
CDR3 protein: CASSAGTGQTYGYTF

J gene: TRBJ2-7
V gene: TRBV5-1
CDR3 protein: CASRGSSEQYF